What follows describes a single TCR beta chain. Its cognate antigen is unknown. The sample is drawn from a study of T cell responses to AZD1222 COVID-19 vaccine. V shed 0 bases and J shed 5 bases, with 25 bases lying between them. The CDR3 runs to 19 residues. Germline loops: CDR1 MNHEY, CDR2 SVGEGT. The method was immunoSEQ multiplex PCR; TCRdb's version includes in-frame clones alone and lacks a portion of them. The table shows 80,000 to 90,000 clones, with approximately 89% occurring only once. Points from the study as a whole: Clonal diversity may have been underestimated, and the donors were mostly white British, with more females than males. Recipients of AZD1222 seropositive at baseline numbered only 6 or 7.

The receptor was derived from an adult in good health. The V gene is TRBV6-2 or TRBV6-3, the J gene TRBJ1-2, with D perhaps matching TRBD1 (6 bases). Sequenced material: peripheral blood, taken on day 0 of MenACWY control vaccination. As DNA, the CDR3 is TGTGCCAGCAGTTACTCGATACGGAGCGGGGGCGGAGGTGATTATGGCTACACCTTC. Its translation is CASSYSIRSGGGGDYGYTF.